This is a list of T cell receptor beta chains from one sample in a study of blood T cell repertoires in COVID-19. Libraries were prepared by immunoSEQ multiplex PCR; TCRdb keeps only in-frame clonotypes and omits some of them. Of 180,000 or so clones in the sample, 90% were seen once. The sample was peripheral blood. These receptors all come from a man in his forties or fifties with acute or convalescent COVID-19. Each CDR3 is given with its conserved first and last residue. A D gene is named only where the DNA matches it firmly. Size values are once, few and many counts, or a class for expanded clones, and some rows have none.

V gene	D gene	J gene	clone size	CDR3 protein	CDR3 DNA
TRBV29-1	NA	TRBJ2-2	NA	CSVLTRSNTGELFF	TGCAGCGTTTTAACCAGATCGAACACCGGGGAGCTGTTTTTT
TRBV18	NA	TRBJ1-1	NA	CASSPTEANGEAFF	TGTGCCAGCTCACCGACGGAGGCGAATGGTGAAGCTTTCTTT
TRBV25-1	NA	TRBJ1-2	once	CASSEGSEATGYGYTF	TGTGCCAGCAGTGAAGGTAGCGAGGCGACTGGATATGGCTACACCTTC
TRBV7-9	NA	TRBJ2-1	few	CASSLDRIGYNEQFF	TGTGCCAGCAGCTTAGATCGCATCGGGTACAATGAGCAGTTCTTC
TRBV6-5	TRBD1	TRBJ1-1	NA	CASSYLQGNEAFF	TGTGCCAGCAGTTACCTACAGGGGAATGAAGCTTTCTTT
TRBV5-4	NA	TRBJ2-4	NA	CASSLGGLVAKNIQYF	TGTGCCAGCAGCTTGGGAGGATTAGTAGCCAAAAACATTCAGTACTTC
TRBV5-1	TRBD1	TRBJ1-1	few	CASSELGTGGITEAFF	TGCGCCAGCAGCGAACTAGGGACAGGGGGGATCACTGAAGCTTTCTTT
TRBV4-1	NA	TRBJ2-1	NA	CASSRGSGNEQFF	TGCGCCAGCAGCAGGGGTAGCGGTAATGAGCAGTTCTTC
TRBV5-6	NA	TRBJ1-2	NA	CASSYVSLTAAAVYGYTF	TGTGCCAGCAGTTACGTTAGCCTCACGGCGGCGGCGGTCTATGGCTACACCTTC
TRBV10-3	NA	TRBJ2-2	NA	CAISGAWGGPAGELFF	TGTGCCATCAGTGGTGCTTGGGGGGGGCCCGCCGGGGAGCTGTTTTTT
TRBV5-1	TRBD1	TRBJ1-6	NA	CASSLGQGFSPLHF	TGCGCCAGCAGCTTGGGACAGGGATTTTCACCCCTCCACTTT
TRBV6-5	NA	TRBJ2-2	once	CASSYRPSVNTGELFF	TGTGCCAGCAGTTATCGCCCTAGCGTGAACACCGGGGAGCTGTTTTTT
TRBV5-6	NA	TRBJ1-2	NA	CASSLWGDGYTF	TGTGCCAGCAGCTTGTGGGGGGATGGCTACACCTTC
TRBV5-1	NA	TRBJ2-7	NA	CASSLEQTYEQYF	TGCGCCAGCAGCTTGGAACAAACCTACGAGCAGTACTTC
TRBV4-2	TRBD2	TRBJ2-3	NA	CASSPGRGSGGPSSDTQYF	TGTGCCAGCAGCCCAGGGCGTGGTAGCGGGGGACCCAGCTCAGATACGCAGTATTTT
TRBV21-1	NA	TRBJ1-2	NA	CASSNERADPSGYGYTF	TGTGCCAGCAGCAACGAAAGAGCTGACCCCTCGGGGTATGGCTACACCTTC
TRBV7-3	TRBD1	TRBJ2-1	NA	CASSLDRGSYNEQFF	TGTGCCAGCAGCTTGGACAGGGGGTCCTACAATGAGCAGTTCTTC
TRBV3-1/TRBV3-2	TRBD2	TRBJ2-1	NA	CASSLLAGVPGNEQFF	TGTGCCAGCAGCCTTTTAGCGGGGGTGCCTGGGAATGAGCAGTTCTTC
TRBV30	NA	TRBJ1-1	once	CAWSRAKNTEAFF	TGTGCCTGGAGCAGGGCCAAGAACACTGAAGCTTTCTTT
TRBV7-2	NA	TRBJ2-6	NA	CASSLSTSGANVLTF	TGTGCCAGCAGCTTGAGCACCTCTGGGGCCAACGTCCTGACTTTC
TRBV6-2/TRBV6-3	NA	TRBJ2-2	NA	CASSSQTIRLVTGELFF	TGTGCCAGCAGTTCACAGACGATTAGGCTGGTCACCGGGGAGCTGTTTTTT
TRBV29-1	TRBD1	TRBJ2-2	NA	CSVARGSGELFF	TGCAGCGTTGCCAGGGGGTCCGGGGAGCTGTTTTTT
TRBV18	NA	TRBJ1-2	NA	CASSRGTGSYGYGYTF	TGTGCCAGCTCACGGGGAACAGGGTCATATGGCTATGGCTACACCTTC
TRBV7-9	TRBD1	TRBJ2-3	NA	CASSLLWTGVNTDTQYF	TGTGCCAGCAGCTTACTTTGGACAGGGGTGAACACAGATACGCAGTATTTT
TRBV10-2	TRBD2	TRBJ2-5	NA	CASSVLPPVGLAGEETQYF	TGCGCCAGCAGTGTGCTACCCCCCGTGGGACTAGCGGGGGAGGAGACCCAGTACTTC